Shown below are 30 T cell receptor beta chains from a single sample sequenced in a study of CD8 T cells in ankylosing spondylitis. Via MiXCR, TCRdb re-called the 5' RACE reads, giving one row per CDR3 protein. This table has just under 550,000 distinct CDR3 sequences, 9.5% to 15% appearing once. Their antigens remain unidentified. Study-level points and caveats: Ankylosing spondylitis blood appeared to be characterized by a TCR beta motif of about eight highly homologous variants.

Sequencing was done on a sample of blood, either unsorted or a sorted T cell fraction (not recorded which). Receptor source: a male donor with ankylosing spondylitis.

This clonotype was detected only once. The CDR3 reads CASSQEGGSGSYEQYF. The CDR3 DNA sequence: TGCGCCAGCAGCCAAGAAGGTGGTAGCGGAAGCTACGAGCAGTACTTC. The chain couples TRBV4-1 to TRBJ2-7; the D gene is possibly TRBD2 (6 bases). Germline V gene lookup returns CDR1 MGHRA and CDR2 YSYEKL. The CDR3 has 16 residues. Trimming removed 0 bases at V and 3 bases at J, with 15 bases between.

This clonotype was seen a handful of times. The chain uses TRBV19 and TRBJ2-1, with D possibly TRBD2 on 6 matching bases. V lost 8 bases to trimming and J lost 3 bases, with 11 bases between them. CDR3 size: 13 residues. The germline CDR1 and CDR2 sequences are LNHDA and SQIVND (reference sequence). CDR3 nucleotide sequence: TGTGCCAGTGCACCGGGACTCTACAATGAGCAGTTCTTC. Translated: CASAPGLYNEQFF.

There are a few counts of this clonotype. The V call is TRBV20-1, the J call TRBJ2-4; TRBD2 matches at 9 bases. J gave up 5 bases and V 4 bases, and 9 bases lay outside the gene matches. CDR1 is DFQATT, CDR2 SNEGSKA, per germline (reference sequence). This CDR3 has 15 amino acids. CDR3 in amino acids: CSANSAGGPQNIQYF. The CDR3 nucleotides read TGCAGTGCTAATTCGGCGGGAGGGCCGCAAAACATTCAGTACTTC.

The table lists this clonotype with a few counts. The V and J genes are TRBV9 and TRBJ2-1; possible D gene TRBD1, 5 bases. Looked up from germline, CDR1 is SGDLS and CDR2 is YYNGEE. The CDR3 has 14 residues. Trimming cost V 2 bases and J 9 bases, with 15 bases left between them. Written as DNA, the CDR3 is TGTGCCAGCAGCGTCCAGGGTCGCTGGACTGAGCAGTTCTTC. It translates to CASSVQGRWTEQFF.

This clonotype was detected only a few times. The rearrangement joins TRBV24-1 to TRBJ2-3; D is perhaps TRBD2 (7 bases). V lost 3 bases, J lost 5 bases, and 14 bases lay in between. The germline gives CDR1 KGHDR, CDR2 SFDVKD. The CDR3 length is 15 residues. CDR3 nucleotides: TGTGCCACCAGTGATCCGACTAGGGGGGGAGATACGCAGTATTTT. It encodes CATSDPTRGGDTQYF.

This clonotype occurred many times. The CDR3 DNA reads as TGCGCCAGCAGCCCCCGGAGGGACAACAACAACTATGGCTACACCTTC. This codes for CASSPRRDNNNYGYTF. The chain uses TRBV5-1 and TRBJ1-2; tentatively, D is TRBD1 (6 bases). The germline CDR1 and CDR2 sequences are SGHRS and YFSETQ. The CDR3 runs to 16 residues. Trimming shortened V by 4 bases and J by 2 bases, and 18 bases separated the two germline ends.

This clonotype was recorded at least ten times. The gene calls are TRBV11-2 and TRBJ2-1; 8 bases line up with TRBD2. Germline V gives CDR1 SGHAT, CDR2 FQNNGV. J gave up 7 bases and V 3 bases, and 8 bases lay outside the gene matches. This CDR3 region has 15 residues. CDR3 loop: CASSLAGGMLNEQFF. Here the CDR3 DNA reads TGTGCCAGCAGCTTGGCGGGAGGAATGTTGAATGAGCAGTTCTTC.

This clonotype came up many times. The V and J genes are TRBV20-1 and TRBJ1-3; no firm D call. The CDR3 loop spans 14 amino acids. V lost 0 bases, J lost 3 bases, and 9 bases lay in between. The germline V gene encodes CDR1 DFQATT and CDR2 SNEGSKA (reference sequence). The DNA of the CDR3 is TGCAGTGCTAGAGATAGGAGGGATGGAAACACCATATATTTT. Translated: CSARDRRDGNTIYF.

This clonotype was observed a few times. J is TRBJ2-7 and V is TRBV28, with TRBD1 matching over 8 bases. This CDR3 has 14 residues. Germline CDR1 MDHEN, CDR2 SYDVKM. V shed 4 bases, J shed 3 bases, and the junction held 5 bases outside the gene matches. The CDR3 sequence is CASSSGGKFYEQYF. The CDR3, as DNA: TGTGCCAGCAGTTCAGGGGGCAAGTTCTACGAGCAGTACTTC. Complete variable domain (other parts from reference TRBV28 and TRBJ2-7): DVKVTQSSRYLVKRTGEKVFLECVQDMDHENMFWYRQDPGLGLRLIYFSYDVKMKEKGDIPEGYSVSREKKERFSLILESASTNQTSMYLCASSSGGKFYEQYFGPGTRLTVT.

This clonotype was recorded a few times. The J gene is TRBJ2-1, the V gene TRBV11-2, with TRBD1 identical over 9 bases. Germline trimming cut 5 bases from V and 1 base from J; bases unmatched to any gene: 6. There are 16 residues in the CDR3. Germline CDR1 is SGHAT and CDR2 is FQNNGV. CDR3 region: CASSTLDRGSYNEQFF. The DNA for the CDR3 is TGTGCCAGCAGCACCCTGGACAGGGGTTCCTACAATGAGCAGTTCTTC.

The V and J genes are TRBV29-1 and TRBJ2-1; TRBD2 aligns across 8 bases. Trimming at V came to 6 bases and at J to 9 bases, leaving 10 bases not matched to a gene. The CDR3 length is 13 residues. Germline V gives CDR1 SQVTM, CDR2 ANQGSEA. The CDR3 region is CSVSGTSPPEQFF. The CDR3 DNA reads TGCAGCGTCTCCGGGACTAGTCCCCCTGAGCAGTTCTTC.

This clonotype has just a few counts. The chain recombines TRBV27 with TRBJ1-2, with TRBD1 identical over 7 bases. This CDR3 has 13 amino acids. The germline gives CDR1 MNHEY, CDR2 SMNVEV (reference sequence). V dropped 5 bases and J dropped 7; count of bases not matched to a gene: 7. The CDR3, as DNA: TGTGCCAGCAGTCCGCGGAGGGGGCCTGGCTACACCTTC. It codes for CASSPRRGPGYTF.

The CDR3 nucleotides read TGTGCCACCAGCAGATCCGACTTCTCTTACGAGCAGTACGTC. It translates to CATSRSDFSYEQYV. The J gene is TRBJ2-7, the V gene TRBV15; no clear D. This CDR3 has 14 residues. V was shortened by 2 bases and J by 4 bases, with 12 bases between the two germline ends. The germline CDR1 and CDR2 sequences are LNHNV and YYDKDF (reference sequence).

The V gene is TRBV24-1, the J gene TRBJ2-7; perhaps TRBD1 as D (6 bases). With 3 bases removed from V and 2 bases from J, the gap between germline ends came to 13 bases. CDR1 and CDR2 from the germline V gene are KGHDR and SFDVKD. CDR3 size: 15 residues. This CDR3 is CATSDVQGSTYEQYF. CDR3 DNA: TGTGCCACCAGTGATGTACAGGGCAGCACCTACGAGCAGTACTTC.

The V and J genes are TRBV6-1 and TRBJ1-4, with D hard to call. Germline V gene data show CDR1 as MNHNS and CDR2 as SASEGT. CDR3 length: 15 amino acids. Trimming removed 6 bases from V and 3 bases from J, with 14 bases in between. CDR3: CASSPKAGANEKLFF. CDR3 bases: TGTGCCAGCAGCCCTAAAGCGGGAGCTAATGAAAAACTGTTTTTT.

The chain recombines TRBV5-1 with TRBJ2-1; 11 positions match TRBD2. There are 15 residues in the CDR3. CDR1 SGHRS and CDR2 YFSETQ come from the germline V gene. The J segment lost 6 bases and the V segment lost 2 bases, leaving 4 bases of the junction unmatched. The CDR3 here is CASSFQGLAVNEQFF. The CDR3, as DNA: TGCGCCAGCAGCTTTCAGGGACTAGCGGTCAATGAGCAGTTCTTC.

This clonotype was observed a few times. V gene TRBV13 combines with J gene TRBJ1-2; TRBD1 is a possible D gene (6 bases). From germline, CDR1 is PRHDT and CDR2 FYEKMQ (reference sequence). The CDR3 length is 11 residues. The V end was cut by 4 bases, the J end by 14 bases, with 14 bases between. Written as DNA, the CDR3 is TGTGCCAGCAGCTCCGGGACACATGATACCTTC. Its translation is CASSSGTHDTF.

This clonotype has a count of ten or more. The chain carries TRBV5-1 and TRBJ2-3, with D unclear. The germline gives CDR1 SGHRS, CDR2 YFSETQ. The CDR3 spans 14 residues. The V gene lost 5 bases and the J gene lost 1 base, with 11 bases spanning the gap. The CDR3 loop is CASSMVSGTDTQYF. In DNA, the CDR3 is TGCGCCAGCAGTATGGTGTCCGGCACAGATACGCAGTATTTT.

This clonotype was detected only a few times. This could be a read error, since a much larger clone is one nucleotide away. The CDR3 DNA follows: TGCAGCGTTGAAGATGGCACAGATACGCAGTATTTT. Protein product: CSVEDGTDTQYF. This chain connects TRBV29-1 to TRBJ2-3; D is uncertain. V lost 0 bases and J 1 base, leaving 2 bases between the germline ends. This CDR3 is 12 amino acids long. Germline CDR1 is SQVTM and CDR2 is ANQGSEA.

The CDR3, as DNA: TGTGCCAGCAGCTTGATCGAGCGAGAATACAATGAGCAGTTCTTC. Translation: CASSLIEREYNEQFF. V and J are TRBV5-6 and TRBJ2-1; D is uncertain. The germline CDR1 and CDR2 sequences are SGHDT and YYEEEE. V was pared by 1 base and J by 4 bases, with 12 bases between. This CDR3 has 15 amino acids.

This clonotype was detected only once. This chain connects TRBV2 to TRBJ1-5, with D maybe TRBD1 (5 bases). This CDR3 is built from 14 residues. Germline V gene sequence: CDR1 SNHLY, CDR2 FYNNEI. V was cut by 7 bases and J by 4 bases, with 14 bases left in between. For the CDR3, the DNA is TGTGCCAGCACCAGCGACAGTCCAAATCAGCCCCAGCATTTT. This gives the protein CASTSDSPNQPQHF.

The chain uses TRBV7-6 and TRBJ2-1; the D is unclear. Trimming shortened V by 1 base and J by 4 bases, and 14 bases separated the two germline ends. The CDR3 length is 16 residues. CDR1 SGHVS and CDR2 FNYEAQ come from the germline V gene. The CDR3 DNA reads as TGTGCCAGCAGCTTAGAAGCCCGCCTCGGATACAATGAGCAGTTCTTC. Translated: CASSLEARLGYNEQFF.

Concerning this clonotype itself: No conserved phenylalanine or tryptophan ends this CDR3, so it is likely a read error. The chain carries TRBV11-3 and TRBJ2-6, with TRBD2 matching over 7 bases. Germline values: CDR1 SGHNT, CDR2 YENEEA. The V gene end was trimmed by 3 bases and the J gene end by 0 bases; junction bases not matched to a gene: 5. The CDR3 is 17 residues long. CDR3 protein: CASSLGGSRSGANVLTL. The CDR3 DNA reads as TGTGCCAGCAGCTTGGGGGGGAGCCGCTCTGGGGCCAACGTCCTGACTCTC.

This clonotype appeared a few times. The rearrangement links TRBV12-3 or TRBV12-4 to TRBJ2-5; 15 bases match TRBD2. The CDR3 runs to 17 residues. V shed 3 bases, J shed 4 bases, and the junction held 6 bases outside the gene matches. The DNA of the CDR3 is TGTGCCAGCAGTTTGGGACTAGCGGGGGGAGTGGGAGAGACCCAGTACTTC. Its translation: CASSLGLAGGVGETQYF.

In this sample, this clonotype turned up a few times. The chain combines TRBV7-9 with TRBJ1-4, with TRBD1 matching over 8 bases. Germline V CDR1 and CDR2: SEHNR, FQNEAQ (reference sequence). The V gene end was trimmed by 5 bases and the J gene end by 7 bases; junction bases not matched to a gene: 6. CDR3 length equals 14 residues. CDR3 nucleotide sequence: TGTGCCAGCAGCGGGACAGGAGGGCGTGAAAAACTGTTTTTT. Translated, it gives CASSGTGGREKLFF.

Points on this clonotype: A read error is possible here, since a much larger clone lies one base away. DNA for the CDR3: TGTGCCAGCACCCCCTTGGGCGGGACCGCTGAAGCTTTCTTT. Its protein is CASTPLGGTAEAFF. The rearrangement uses TRBV7-9 and TRBJ1-1; D perhaps matches TRBD1 (5 bases). Trimming took off 7 bases at V and 6 bases at J, with 18 bases between the two ends. Germline V gene lookup returns CDR1 SEHNR and CDR2 FQNEAQ (reference sequence). The CDR3 has 14 amino acids.

The chain combines TRBV27 with TRBJ2-7, with D perhaps matching TRBD2 (5 bases). Per the germline V gene, CDR1 is MNHEY and CDR2 is SMNVEV (reference sequence). The V end lost 3 bases, the J end lost 2 bases, and 8 bases lay between the germline ends. There are 13 residues in the CDR3. CDR3: CASSFEGTYEQYF. The CDR3 coding sequence is TGTGCCAGCAGTTTTGAGGGTACCTACGAGCAGTACTTC.

This clonotype has just a few counts. The rearrangement uses TRBV6-1 and TRBJ1-1; D gene ambiguous. The length of the CDR3 is 17 residues. Trimming took off 2 bases at V and 0 bases at J, with 16 bases between the two ends. Germline V gene data show CDR1 as MNHNS and CDR2 as SASEGT. The CDR3 region has the DNA TGTGCCAGCAGTGAAAACACAGCGATATTCATGAACACTGAAGCTTTCTTT. Translation gives CASSENTAIFMNTEAFF.

This clonotype has only a few counts. The V gene is TRBV3-1, the J gene TRBJ1-1; 8 nucleotides line up with TRBD1. The CDR3 covers 16 residues. Germline lookup yields CDR1 LGHDT and CDR2 YNNKEL (reference sequence). J gave up 0 bases and V 2 bases, and 5 bases lay outside the gene matches. The CDR3 loop is CASSQNWDRLNTEAFF. CDR3 sequence (DNA): TGTGCCAGCAGCCAAAATTGGGACAGGCTGAACACTGAAGCTTTCTTT.

The chain combines TRBV9 with TRBJ2-5; D gene uncertain. CDR3 length: 15 residues. Germline V gives CDR1 SGDLS, CDR2 YYNGEE. V lost 0 bases and J 5 bases, leaving 14 bases between the germline ends. CDR3 residues: CASSVGVGGVETQYF. CDR3 nucleotide sequence: TGTGCCAGCAGCGTAGGGGTGGGCGGCGTCGAGACCCAGTACTTC.